Listed below are T cell receptor beta chains from one sample, sequenced in a study of naive and memory T cell subsets. From the UMI-ligation and nested PCR reads, TCRdb called clonotypes with MiXCR, one entry per CDR3 protein. Of 140,000 to 150,000 distinct CDR3 sequences in the sample, about 20% were seen once. Sequenced material: naive CD4+ T cells from blood. All receptors come from a human donor in good health. The CDR3 runs from the conserved cysteine through the conserved F or W. Each record gives: CDR3 protein, CDR3 DNA, D gene, V gene, clone size, J gene. The D gene is left open where the match is weak. Clone size, where shown, is once, few, many, or a class for clones that have expanded.

CDR3aa: CSARTGADQPQHF
CDR3nt: TGCAGTGCTCGGACAGGGGCCGATCAGCCCCAGCATTTT
d_gene: TRBD1
v_gene: TRBV20-1
abundance: few
j_gene: TRBJ1-5

CDR3aa: CASSGQGASRYGYTF
CDR3nt: TGTGCCAGCAGCGGACAGGGGGCCTCCCGTTATGGCTACACCTTC
d_gene: TRBD1
v_gene: TRBV6-5
abundance: few
j_gene: TRBJ1-2

CDR3aa: CASTPSGDYGYTF
CDR3nt: TGTGCCAGCACCCCGAGCGGTGACTATGGCTACACCTTC
d_gene: NA
v_gene: TRBV6-1
abundance: few
j_gene: TRBJ1-2

CDR3aa: CASSPWDTRSLEQYF
CDR3nt: TGTGCCAGCAGCCCGTGGGACACCCGCTCCCTCGAGCAGTACTTC
d_gene: NA
v_gene: TRBV7-6
abundance: NA
j_gene: TRBJ2-7

CDR3aa: CSGGLHTDNIQYF
CDR3nt: TGCAGCGGAGGTCTACATACAGACAACATTCAGTACTTC
d_gene: NA
v_gene: TRBV29-1
abundance: many
j_gene: TRBJ2-4

CDR3aa: CASSTPSGGPYNEQFF
CDR3nt: TGTGCCAGCAGTACCCCTTCGGGAGGACCCTACAATGAGCAGTTCTTC
d_gene: TRBD2
v_gene: TRBV28
abundance: few
j_gene: TRBJ2-1

CDR3aa: CATSRPTSGPPQQFF
CDR3nt: TGTGCCACCAGCAGGCCAACTAGCGGGCCTCCCCAGCAGTTCTTC
d_gene: TRBD2
v_gene: TRBV15
abundance: NA
j_gene: TRBJ2-1

CDR3aa: CAIAQSSYEQYF
CDR3nt: TGTGCCATCGCCCAGTCTTCCTACGAGCAGTACTTC
d_gene: NA
v_gene: TRBV10-3
abundance: many
j_gene: TRBJ2-7

CDR3aa: CASVGGGGRAFF
CDR3nt: TGTGCCAGCGTTGGGGGGGGCGGGCGAGCTTTCTTT
d_gene: NA
v_gene: TRBV6-5
abundance: NA
j_gene: TRBJ1-1

CDR3aa: CASSERARPRREQYF
CDR3nt: TGTGCCAGCAGTGAAAGGGCCCGCCCTAGGCGGGAGCAGTACTTC
d_gene: NA
v_gene: TRBV25-1
abundance: NA
j_gene: TRBJ2-7

CDR3aa: CAWTPLSGVEAFF
CDR3nt: TGTGCCTGGACCCCCCTCAGTGGGGTTGAAGCTTTCTTT
d_gene: NA
v_gene: TRBV30
abundance: NA
j_gene: TRBJ1-1

CDR3aa: CASSASLKETQYF
CDR3nt: TGTGCCAGCAGCGCGTCGTTAAAAGAGACCCAGTACTTC
d_gene: NA
v_gene: TRBV7-2
abundance: NA
j_gene: TRBJ2-5

CDR3aa: CASGDGAGWYF
CDR3nt: TGTGCCAGCGGGGACGGAGCTGGTTGGTACTTC
d_gene: NA
v_gene: TRBV6-2/TRBV6-3
abundance: NA
j_gene: TRBJ2-7

CDR3aa: CSVTGTSGINEQFF
CDR3nt: TGCAGCGTTACCGGGACTAGCGGGATCAATGAGCAGTTCTTC
d_gene: TRBD2
v_gene: TRBV29-1
abundance: NA
j_gene: TRBJ2-1

CDR3aa: CASSLLPQTDTQYF
CDR3nt: TGTGCCAGCAGCCTCTTGCCACAGACGGATACGCAGTATTTT
d_gene: NA
v_gene: TRBV6-5
abundance: many
j_gene: TRBJ2-3

CDR3aa: CASSPATRVSNQPQHF
CDR3nt: TGTGCCAGCAGCCCCGCGACGCGGGTCAGCAATCAGCCCCAGCATTTT
d_gene: NA
v_gene: TRBV7-9
abundance: NA
j_gene: TRBJ1-5

CDR3aa: CASSYSDTPRNSPLHF
CDR3nt: TGTGCCAGCAGTTACTCAGATACACCGAGAAATTCACCCCTCCACTTT
d_gene: NA
v_gene: TRBV6-5
abundance: few
j_gene: TRBJ1-6

CDR3aa: CASSVSGSATDTQYF
CDR3nt: TGTGCCAGCAGCGTTAGCGGGAGCGCCACAGATACGCAGTATTTT
d_gene: TRBD2
v_gene: TRBV7-6
abundance: few
j_gene: TRBJ2-3

CDR3aa: CASSLRASLRFNIQYF
CDR3nt: TGTGCCAGCAGCTTAAGAGCTAGCCTTCGATTTAACATTCAGTACTTC
d_gene: NA
v_gene: TRBV7-8
abundance: few
j_gene: TRBJ2-4

CDR3aa: CASSLVGASTDTQYF
CDR3nt: TGTGCCAGCAGCTTAGTCGGGGCTTCCACAGATACGCAGTATTTT
d_gene: NA
v_gene: TRBV7-2
abundance: NA
j_gene: TRBJ2-3

CDR3aa: CASSGTVNTEAFF
CDR3nt: TGTGCCAGCAGTGGGACAGTAAACACTGAAGCTTTCTTT
d_gene: TRBD1
v_gene: TRBV6-5
abundance: NA
j_gene: TRBJ1-1

CDR3aa: CSARDRLRGNEQFF
CDR3nt: TGCAGTGCTAGAGATCGACTTAGGGGCAATGAGCAGTTCTTC
d_gene: NA
v_gene: TRBV20-1
abundance: NA
j_gene: TRBJ2-1

CDR3aa: CASSSSGRPGATQYF
CDR3nt: TGTGCCAGCAGTAGTAGCGGGAGACCGGGTGCGACCCAGTACTTC
d_gene: TRBD2
v_gene: TRBV28
abundance: many
j_gene: TRBJ2-5

CDR3aa: CASRPGQGINQPQHF
CDR3nt: TGTGCCAGCAGACCGGGACAGGGGATCAATCAGCCCCAGCATTTT
d_gene: TRBD1
v_gene: TRBV6-2/TRBV6-3
abundance: many
j_gene: TRBJ1-5

CDR3aa: CAGNPDRNTEAFF
CDR3nt: TGTGCCGGCAACCCAGACAGAAACACTGAAGCTTTCTTT
d_gene: NA
v_gene: TRBV5-8
abundance: NA
j_gene: TRBJ1-1

CDR3aa: CASSLKREPQETQYF
CDR3nt: TGTGCCAGCAGCTTAAAGCGGGAACCACAAGAGACCCAGTACTTC
d_gene: TRBD2
v_gene: TRBV13
abundance: many
j_gene: TRBJ2-5

CDR3aa: CASSPGTGPNQPQHF
CDR3nt: TGTGCCAGCAGCCCCGGGACAGGGCCCAATCAGCCCCAGCATTTT
d_gene: TRBD1
v_gene: TRBV5-8
abundance: NA
j_gene: TRBJ1-5

CDR3aa: CSARARVSEQYF
CDR3nt: TGCAGTGCTAGGGCCAGGGTTAGCGAGCAGTACTTC
d_gene: NA
v_gene: TRBV20-1
abundance: NA
j_gene: TRBJ2-7

CDR3aa: CATSSTGGTDTQYF
CDR3nt: TGTGCCACCAGTTCGACAGGGGGGACAGATACGCAGTATTTT
d_gene: TRBD1
v_gene: TRBV24-1
abundance: few
j_gene: TRBJ2-3

CDR3aa: CASSQDRKAGDTLDEQFF
CDR3nt: TGTGCCAGCAGCCAAGATCGTAAGGCGGGAGACACCCTCGATGAGCAGTTCTTC
d_gene: TRBD2
v_gene: TRBV3-1
abundance: NA
j_gene: TRBJ2-1

CDR3aa: CASGLVRVVRGNEKLFF
CDR3nt: TGTGCTAGTGGTTTGGTACGAGTTGTCAGGGGGAATGAAAAACTGTTTTTT
d_gene: TRBD1
v_gene: TRBV12-5
abundance: few
j_gene: TRBJ1-4

CDR3aa: CASSPRGRGAQETQYF
CDR3nt: TGTGCCAGCAGCCCCCGGGGGAGGGGGGCACAAGAGACCCAGTACTTC
d_gene: NA
v_gene: TRBV7-3
abundance: few
j_gene: TRBJ2-5

CDR3aa: CASSEGLNTGELFF
CDR3nt: TGTGCCAGCAGTGAAGGACTGAACACCGGGGAGCTGTTTTTT
d_gene: NA
v_gene: TRBV2
abundance: NA
j_gene: TRBJ2-2

CDR3aa: CASSLRDKYNSPLHF
CDR3nt: TGTGCCAGCAGTTTACGGGACAAGTATAATTCACCCCTCCACTTT
d_gene: NA
v_gene: TRBV12-3/TRBV12-4
abundance: NA
j_gene: TRBJ1-6

CDR3aa: CASTALPAGVGDTGELFF
CDR3nt: TGTGCCAGCACCGCCCTACCAGCGGGAGTCGGCGACACCGGGGAGCTGTTTTTT
d_gene: TRBD2
v_gene: TRBV6-5
abundance: few
j_gene: TRBJ2-2

CDR3aa: CASSLTYRETSYGYTF
CDR3nt: TGTGCCAGCAGTTTAACATATAGGGAAACGAGCTATGGCTACACCTTC
d_gene: NA
v_gene: TRBV27
abundance: NA
j_gene: TRBJ1-2

CDR3aa: CSAVTGSYNEQFF
CDR3nt: TGCAGCGCCGTGACAGGGTCCTACAATGAGCAGTTCTTC
d_gene: TRBD1
v_gene: TRBV29-1
abundance: NA
j_gene: TRBJ2-1

CDR3aa: CATSQGAEAFF
CDR3nt: TGTGCCACCTCACAAGGCGCTGAAGCTTTCTTT
d_gene: NA
v_gene: TRBV6-5
abundance: few
j_gene: TRBJ1-1

CDR3aa: CASSLRAGVWETQYF
CDR3nt: TGTGCCAGCAGCTTAAGAGCGGGAGTCTGGGAGACCCAGTACTTC
d_gene: TRBD2
v_gene: TRBV11-2
abundance: NA
j_gene: TRBJ2-5

CDR3aa: CASTPQGGYYGYTF
CDR3nt: TGTGCCAGCACCCCGCAAGGGGGTTACTATGGCTACACCTTC
d_gene: NA
v_gene: TRBV28
abundance: NA
j_gene: TRBJ1-2

CDR3aa: CASIEQGASYEQYF
CDR3nt: TGTGCCAGCATCGAACAGGGGGCCTCCTACGAGCAGTACTTC
d_gene: TRBD1
v_gene: TRBV11-1
abundance: NA
j_gene: TRBJ2-7

CDR3aa: CSARGQFSSYEQYF
CDR3nt: TGCAGTGCTAGAGGCCAGTTTAGCTCCTACGAGCAGTACTTC
d_gene: NA
v_gene: TRBV20-1
abundance: many
j_gene: TRBJ2-7

CDR3aa: CASSGERQTSSYNSPLHF
CDR3nt: TGTGCCAGCAGCGGTGAAAGACAGACGAGCTCCTATAATTCACCCCTCCACTTT
d_gene: NA
v_gene: TRBV5-6
abundance: few
j_gene: TRBJ1-6

CDR3aa: CASSLQIGETQYF
CDR3nt: TGTGCCAGCAGTTTACAGATAGGAGAGACCCAGTACTTC
d_gene: NA
v_gene: TRBV12-3/TRBV12-4
abundance: few
j_gene: TRBJ2-5

CDR3aa: CASRRSSGRGDYNEQFF
CDR3nt: TGTGCCAGCAGACGATCTAGCGGAAGGGGCGATTACAATGAGCAGTTCTTC
d_gene: TRBD2
v_gene: TRBV12-3/TRBV12-4
abundance: NA
j_gene: TRBJ2-1

CDR3aa: CASSLDRVNEQFF
CDR3nt: TGTGCCAGCAGCCTTGACAGGGTAAATGAGCAGTTCTTC
d_gene: TRBD1
v_gene: TRBV7-2
abundance: few
j_gene: TRBJ2-1

CDR3aa: CASSGREASYNEQFF
CDR3nt: TGTGCCAGCAGTGGACGGGAGGCCTCCTACAATGAGCAGTTCTTC
d_gene: TRBD2
v_gene: TRBV28
abundance: NA
j_gene: TRBJ2-1

CDR3aa: CASSKDGGGPLNEQFF
CDR3nt: TGTGCCAGCAGCAAAGACGGGGGAGGACCTCTCAATGAGCAGTTCTTC
d_gene: NA
v_gene: TRBV12-3/TRBV12-4
abundance: few
j_gene: TRBJ2-1

CDR3aa: CASRRLNTEAFF
CDR3nt: TGTGCCAGCAGAAGATTGAACACTGAAGCTTTCTTT
d_gene: NA
v_gene: TRBV28
abundance: NA
j_gene: TRBJ1-1

CDR3aa: CASSLDRGSYEQYF
CDR3nt: TGTGCCAGCAGTCTAGACAGGGGGAGCTACGAGCAGTACTTC
d_gene: TRBD1
v_gene: TRBV28
abundance: NA
j_gene: TRBJ2-7

CDR3aa: CASIRQGWADEQFF
CDR3nt: TGTGCCAGCATCCGGCAGGGGTGGGCGGATGAGCAGTTCTTC
d_gene: NA
v_gene: TRBV6-2/TRBV6-3
abundance: NA
j_gene: TRBJ2-1

CDR3aa: CSARSSRVAADTQYF
CDR3nt: TGCAGTGCTAGATCCTCTCGAGTAGCAGCAGATACGCAGTATTTT
d_gene: NA
v_gene: TRBV20-1
abundance: many
j_gene: TRBJ2-3

CDR3aa: CSARIPGRNTEAFF
CDR3nt: TGCAGTGCTAGAATACCTGGGAGGAACACTGAAGCTTTCTTT
d_gene: NA
v_gene: TRBV20-1
abundance: NA
j_gene: TRBJ1-1

CDR3aa: CASSYGRTGTGNTIYF
CDR3nt: TGTGCCAGCAGTTACGGACGAACAGGGACCGGAAACACCATATATTTT
d_gene: NA
v_gene: TRBV6-6
abundance: few
j_gene: TRBJ1-3

CDR3aa: CSARWTSGRPGETQYF
CDR3nt: TGCAGTGCTAGATGGACTAGCGGGAGACCGGGGGAGACCCAGTACTTC
d_gene: TRBD2
v_gene: TRBV20-1
abundance: many
j_gene: TRBJ2-5

CDR3aa: CATRGLAENNEQFF
CDR3nt: TGTGCCACCAGGGGACTAGCGGAGAACAATGAGCAGTTCTTC
d_gene: TRBD2
v_gene: TRBV15
abundance: few
j_gene: TRBJ2-1

CDR3aa: CASSLVRTSGNNEQFF
CDR3nt: TGTGCCAGCAGCTTAGTCCGGACTAGCGGGAATAATGAGCAGTTCTTC
d_gene: TRBD2
v_gene: TRBV7-2
abundance: few
j_gene: TRBJ2-1